The T cell receptor (beta chain) under discussion was sequenced for a study of T cell repertoires in cytomegalovirus infection. Study context: The public TCR beta signatures pointed to both CMV infection and matching HLA type. Regarding the study as a whole: Dominant in the ex vivo response were TCR beta clonotypes restricted by HLA-C and specific for CMV. Accumulated public TCR beta family frequency recognized individuals carrying CMV together with the relevant HLA.

Details on this clonotype: Its antigen is still unknown.

TCRdb fed the reads into MiXCR, producing one record per CDR3 protein. The sample has about 740,000 distinct CDR3 sequences; less than 40% are singletons. Trimming took off 6 bases at V and 5 bases at J, with 10 bases between the two ends. CDR3 length: 12 residues. CDR1 MNHEY and CDR2 SMNVEV come from the germline V gene (reference sequence). The sequence came from a human donor in good health (CMV status not recorded). Some clones in this sample may be carry-over from other donors' samples. Sequencing was done on a sample of PBMCs. This chain connects TRBV27 to TRBJ2-5; D ambiguous. The CDR3 loop is CASRAVEETQYF. CDR3 coding DNA: TGTGCCAGCAGGGCGGTTGAGGAGACCCAGTACTTC.